These 7 T cell receptor beta chains originate from one sample sequenced in a study of blood T cell repertoires in COVID-19. Clones were read by immunoSEQ multiplex PCR, and TCRdb kept only the in-frame ones, dropping some. Of 180,000 or so clones in the sample, roughly 76% were seen once. Sequencing used peripheral blood. Receptors originate from a woman aged 35 to 49 with COVID-19, enrolled during active disease.

The chain recombines TRBV7-2 with TRBJ1-3; unclear D gene. Trimming removed 0 bases from V and 3 bases from J, with 12 bases in between. CDR3 length equals 16 residues. Germline lookup yields CDR1 SGHTA and CDR2 FQGNSA. CDR3 loop: CASSLASWHSGNTIYF. The DNA for the CDR3 is TGTGCCAGCAGCTTAGCGAGTTGGCACAGTGGAAACACCATATATTTT.

The chain carries TRBV7-8 and TRBJ1-6, with 8 nucleotides matching TRBD1. Looked up from germline, CDR1 is SGHVS and CDR2 is FQNEAQ. With V trimmed by 5 bases and J by 5 bases, 8 bases remained unmatched. The CDR3 extends over 16 amino acids. The CDR3 nucleotides are TGTGCCAGCAGCCACGGACAGGGAGTAGATAATTCACCCCTCCACTTT. It yields the protein CASSHGQGVDNSPLHF.

This clone appeared a single time. The chain joins TRBV28 to TRBJ2-6; D may be TRBD1 (6 bases). The CDR3 has 16 amino acids. Germline V gives CDR1 MDHEN, CDR2 SYDVKM. The V and J ends lost 5 bases and 1 base respectively, with 12 bases between them. CDR3 sequence: CASSTERGSGANVLTF. Written as DNA, the CDR3 is TGTGCCAGCAGTACCGAGAGGGGGTCTGGGGCCAACGTCCTGACTTTC.

V is TRBV21-1 and J is TRBJ2-7; TRBD1, as called in the table, went unchecked against the DNA. TRBV21-1 is labeled a pseudogene. CDR3 length equals 23 residues. The CDR3 region is CASSVPGTGRCHPAETPNYEQYF. CDR3 in DNA: TGTGCCAGCAGCGTCCCCGGGACAGGGCGTTGTCACCCCGCCGAAACCCCTAACTACGAGCAGTACTTC.

This chain joins TRBV11-2 and TRBJ2-5; 7 nucleotides align to TRBD1. The CDR3 length is 14 residues. Germline loops: CDR1 SGHAT, CDR2 FQNNGV. The junction had 3 bases not matched to a gene; V was cut back by 4 bases and J by 1 base. The CDR3 reads CASSWGQPQETQYF. The CDR3 DNA reads as TGTGCCAGCAGCTGGGGACAGCCCCAAGAGACCCAGTACTTC.

The chain uses TRBV19 and TRBJ1-2, with TRBD1 as a possible D gene (6 bases). Germline CDR1 and CDR2: LNHDA and SQIVND (reference sequence). V was shortened by 3 bases and J by 1 base, with 12 bases between the two germline ends. The CDR3 has 15 residues. CDR3 residues: CASSMVGARNYGYTF. The CDR3 region has the DNA TGTGCCAGTAGTATGGTGGGGGCGCGTAACTATGGCTACACCTTC.

The J gene is TRBJ2-3, the V gene TRBV2; tentative D call: TRBD1 (5 bases). The V end was cut by 5 bases, the J end by 3 bases, with 12 bases between. This CDR3 is 14 amino acids long. The germline gives CDR1 SNHLY, CDR2 FYNNEI. The CDR3 sequence is CASSPNRGTDTQYF. The CDR3 nucleotides read TGTGCCAGCAGTCCTAATAGGGGTACAGATACGCAGTATTTT.